The 10 T cell receptor beta chains listed next were all sequenced from one sample in a study of shared clonotypes between healthy human individuals. The protocol was immunoSEQ multiplex PCR, while the TCRdb copy is restricted to in-frame clones and leaves out a portion. The table lists approximately 1,000,000 clones, about four fifths of them singletons. The material sequenced was memory CD4+ T cells from PBMCs. The subset is: CD45RA-negative fraction. The receptor set was obtained from a man younger than 35 in good health. Some clones in this sample may be carry-over from other donors' samples.

The CDR3 region has the DNA TGCGCCAGCAGTCACAACCACAACAAACAGGGGGCGAACGAAGATACGCAGTATTTT. As protein: CASSHNHNKQGANEDTQYF. The V call is TRBV23-1, the J call TRBJ2-3; 9 bases align to TRBD1. TRBV23-1 is known as an ORF, though its function is uncertain. This CDR3 has 19 amino acids. The V and J ends lost 3 bases and 5 bases, in that order; junction bases with no gene match: 18.

This clone appeared once. The genes are TRBV9 and TRBJ1-2, with TRBD1 identical over 7 bases. Trimming cost V 3 bases and J 3 bases; bases outside gene matches: 11. The CDR3 spans 16 residues. Germline assignment: CDR1 SGDLS and CDR2 YYNGEE. The CDR3 sequence: CASSEGDRELDYGYTF. The CDR3 DNA sequence: TGTGCCAGCAGCGAAGGAGACAGGGAATTGGACTATGGCTACACCTTC.

V is TRBV5-4 and J is TRBJ2-5; 14 bases agree with TRBD2. Germline-derived CDR1 and CDR2 are SGHNT and YYREEE (reference sequence). V lost 2 bases, J lost 5 bases, and 8 bases stayed unmatched. CDR3 length: 17 residues. In DNA form, the CDR3 reads TGTGCCAGCAGCTTACGACTAGCGGGAGGGCCCCTGGAGACCCAGTACTTC. Translating gives CASSLRLAGGPLETQYF.

Only a few counts were recorded for this clone. The rearrangement joins TRBV27 to TRBJ2-7; D is unclear. This CDR3 spans 15 amino acids. Deletions cut 2 bases from V and 3 bases from J, with 14 bases between. CDR1 MNHEY and CDR2 SMNVEV come from the germline V gene (reference sequence). The CDR3 region is CASSLILGKGYEQYF. The CDR3 bases are TGTGCCAGCAGTTTAATATTGGGAAAGGGCTACGAGCAGTACTTC.

V usage is TRBV5-1 and J usage is TRBJ2-1, with 11 positions matching TRBD2. Trimming cost V 1 base and J 4 bases; bases outside gene matches: 4. The germline V gene has CDR1 SGHRS and CDR2 YFSETQ. CDR3 length equals 16 residues. CDR3 coding DNA: TGCGCCAGCAGCTTGTTGACTAGCGGGGAATACAATGAGCAGTTCTTC. This codes for CASSLLTSGEYNEQFF.

This rearrangement joins TRBV11-2 to TRBJ1-3; 7 nucleotides match TRBD1. Germline V gene lookup returns CDR1 SGHAT and CDR2 FQNNGV. The V segment lost 5 bases and the J segment 0 bases; nucleotides outside the gene matches: 10. The length of the CDR3 is 17 residues. The CDR3 is CASSARSGGLSGNTIYF. Here the CDR3 DNA reads TGTGCCAGCAGCGCAAGGTCAGGGGGACTCTCTGGAAACACCATATATTTT.

This chain connects TRBV2 to TRBJ2-1; no reliable D call. Germline CDR1 SNHLY, CDR2 FYNNEI. The germline V and J ends were trimmed by 4 bases and 6 bases, with 19 bases remaining between them. The CDR3 is 16 amino acids. The DNA for the CDR3 is TGTGCCAGCAGTGCACAGAGACTCCCAAGAGGCAATGAGCAGTTCTTC. This sequence encodes CASSAQRLPRGNEQFF. Variable domain in full (rest from reference TRBV2 and TRBJ2-1): EPEVTQTPSHQVTQMGQEVILRCVPISNHLYFYWYRQILGQKVEFLVSFYNNEISEKSEIFDDQFSVERPDGSNFTLKIRSTKLEDSAMYFCASSAQRLPRGNEQFFGPGTRLTVL.

V usage is TRBV4-1 and J usage is TRBJ2-7; 10 bases align to TRBD2. Germline V gene lookup returns CDR1 MGHRA and CDR2 YSYEKL. Unmatched junction bases numbered 8, after V lost 4 bases and J lost 2 bases. This CDR3 contains 16 residues. For the CDR3, the DNA is TGCGCCAGCAGCCTCGGACTAGCGGAAGGGGCCTACGAGCAGTACTTC. Translated, it gives CASSLGLAEGAYEQYF.

This clone has a count of ten or more. The chain couples TRBV2 to TRBJ1-3; D is perhaps TRBD1 (6 bases). The CDR3 consists of 13 residues. Trimming pared 8 bases from V and 2 bases from J, leaving 10 bases between. From germline, CDR1 is SNHLY and CDR2 FYNNEI. The CDR3: CASRRDTGNTIYF. Written as DNA, the CDR3 is TGTGCCAGCCGCCGGGACACTGGAAACACCATATATTTT.

About this clone itself: Other DNA sequences in this specimen translate into the identical CDR3. The V and J genes are TRBV7-2 and TRBJ2-7; a possible D gene is TRBD2 (5 bases). Germline-derived CDR1 and CDR2 are SGHTA and FQGNSA. This CDR3 region has 14 residues. The V and J ends lost 3 bases and 2 bases respectively, with 11 bases between them. The CDR3: CASSLTSGAYEQYF. The CDR3 DNA sequence: TGTGCCAGCAGCTTGACCAGCGGAGCCTACGAGCAGTACTTC. Using reference TRBV7-2 and TRBJ2-7 for the parts outside the CDR3, the full variable domain is GAGVSQSPSNKVTEKGKDVELRCDPISGHTALYWYRQSLGQGLEFLIYFQGNSAPDKSGLPSDRFSAERTGGSVSTLTIQRTQQEDSAVYLCASSLTSGAYEQYFGPGTRLTVT.